The source of this TCR beta chain is a study of graft-versus-host responses after intestinal transplantation. Trimming removed 7 bases at V and 5 bases at J, with 15 bases between. CDR1 is MNHNS, CDR2 SASEGT, per germline. The CDR3 loop spans 13 amino acids. A note on this clone: Antigen: not known.

Repertoires were generated with immunoSEQ multiplex PCR, while TCRdb's copy carries only in-frame clones and drops some. The table shows 50,000 to 75,000 clones, with almost 95% occurring only once. J is TRBJ2-7 and V is TRBV6-1, with a weak D call TRBD2 (5 bases). The sample was unstimulated CD4+ T cells sorted from spleen or lymph node cells, taken before transplant. The receptor's source is a human donor who was the organ donor for an intestinal transplant. The CDR3 is CASMSSDGNEQYF. CDR3 sequence (DNA): TGTGCCAGCATGTCGAGTGACGGGAACGAGCAGTACTTC.